The sequence of this TCR beta chain was determined in a study of T cell responses to AZD1222 COVID-19 vaccine. Data came from immunoSEQ multiplex PCR; TCRdb stores just in-frame clones and leaves some out. The repertoire holds fewer than 150,000 clones, more than 75% seen once, with 0.95% to 1.5% in the top ten. This clone was counted only a few times. What it binds is unknown. Overall study findings and caveats: The donor cohort was predominantly white British with a female majority, and clonal diversity may have been underestimated. There were vaccine-associated CD4 TCRs across spike, dominant at 160-218 and 743-854.

The input for sequencing was peripheral blood, taken on day 0 of AZD1222 vaccination. This clonotype originated in an adult in good health.

This chain's CDR3 is CASSTGGIYGYTF. The CDR3 DNA reads as TGTGCCAGCAGTACGGGGGGAATATATGGCTACACCTTC. This chain joins TRBV6-5 and TRBJ1-2; maybe TRBD1 (5 bases). V was pared by 5 bases and J by 5 bases, with 12 bases between. This CDR3 is 13 amino acids long. Looked up from germline, CDR1 is MNHEY and CDR2 is SVGAGI.